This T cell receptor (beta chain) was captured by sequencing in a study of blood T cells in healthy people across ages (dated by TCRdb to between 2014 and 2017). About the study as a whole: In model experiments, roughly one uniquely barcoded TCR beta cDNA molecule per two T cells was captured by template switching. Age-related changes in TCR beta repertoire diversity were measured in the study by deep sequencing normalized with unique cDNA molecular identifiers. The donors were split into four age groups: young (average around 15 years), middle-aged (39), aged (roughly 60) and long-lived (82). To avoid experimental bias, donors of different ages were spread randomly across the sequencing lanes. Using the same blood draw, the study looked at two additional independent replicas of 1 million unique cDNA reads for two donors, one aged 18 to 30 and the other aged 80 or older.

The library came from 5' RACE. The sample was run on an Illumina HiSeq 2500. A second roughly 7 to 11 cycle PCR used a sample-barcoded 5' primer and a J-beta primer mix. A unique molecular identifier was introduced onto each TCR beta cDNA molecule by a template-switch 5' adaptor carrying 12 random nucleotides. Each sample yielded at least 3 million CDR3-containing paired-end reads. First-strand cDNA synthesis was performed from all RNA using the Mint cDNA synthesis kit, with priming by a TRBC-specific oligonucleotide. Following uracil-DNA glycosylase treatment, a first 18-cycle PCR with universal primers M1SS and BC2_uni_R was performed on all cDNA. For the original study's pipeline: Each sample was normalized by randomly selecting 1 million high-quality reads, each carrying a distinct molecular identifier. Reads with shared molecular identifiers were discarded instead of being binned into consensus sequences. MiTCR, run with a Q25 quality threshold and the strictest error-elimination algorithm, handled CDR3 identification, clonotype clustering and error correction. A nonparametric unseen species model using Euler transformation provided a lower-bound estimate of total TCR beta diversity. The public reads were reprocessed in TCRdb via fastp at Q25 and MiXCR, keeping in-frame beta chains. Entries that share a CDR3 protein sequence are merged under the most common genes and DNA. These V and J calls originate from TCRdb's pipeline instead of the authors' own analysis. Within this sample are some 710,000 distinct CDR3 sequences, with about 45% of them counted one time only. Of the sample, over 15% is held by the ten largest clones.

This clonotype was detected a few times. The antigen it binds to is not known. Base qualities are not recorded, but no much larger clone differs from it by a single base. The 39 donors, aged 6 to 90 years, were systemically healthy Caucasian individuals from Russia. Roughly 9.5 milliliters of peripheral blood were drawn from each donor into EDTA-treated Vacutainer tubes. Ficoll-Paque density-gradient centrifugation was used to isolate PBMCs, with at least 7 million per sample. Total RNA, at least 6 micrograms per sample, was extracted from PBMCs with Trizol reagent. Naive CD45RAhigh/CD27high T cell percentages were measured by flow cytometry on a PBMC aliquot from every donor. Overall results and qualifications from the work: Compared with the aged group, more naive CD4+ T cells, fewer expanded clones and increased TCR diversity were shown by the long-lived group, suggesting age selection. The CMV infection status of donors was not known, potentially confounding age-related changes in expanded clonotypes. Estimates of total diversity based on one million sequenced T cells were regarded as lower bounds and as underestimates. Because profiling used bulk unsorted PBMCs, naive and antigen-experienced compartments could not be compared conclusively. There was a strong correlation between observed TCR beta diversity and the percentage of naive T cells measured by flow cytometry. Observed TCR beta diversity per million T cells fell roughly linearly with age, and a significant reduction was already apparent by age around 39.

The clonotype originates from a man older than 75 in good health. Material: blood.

The DNA reads as follows: TGTGCCAGCAGCCCCCAGGGGGCGAGTTATAATTCACCCCTCCACTTT. Its translation reads: CASSPQGASYNSPLHF. This chain is built from TRBV7-2 and TRBJ1-6; 8 nucleotides in the junction match TRBD1. The junction shows trimming of 5 bases on V and 4 bases on J, and the gene matches do not reach 7 bases of it. The CDR3 spans 16 residues, from the cysteine through the phenylalanine. Solely the CDR3 DNA is kept, with 48 bases framed from the first base. From the germline V gene, CDR1 is SGHTA and CDR2 is FQGNSA.